These 32 T cell receptor beta chains came from one sample sequenced in a study of blood T cell repertoires in COVID-19. Data came from immunoSEQ multiplex PCR; TCRdb stores just in-frame clones and leaves some out. The data hold fewer than 200,000 clones, with 70% to 90% observed a single time. Sequences were obtained from peripheral blood. The receptors here all came from a man aged 65 to 85 with active or convalescent COVID-19.

The rearrangement links TRBV6-6 to TRBJ1-4; D is possibly TRBD1 (5 bases). The CDR3 runs to 15 residues. Germline-derived CDR1 and CDR2 are MNHNY and SVGAGI (reference sequence). The V end was cut by 1 base, the J end by 6 bases, with 12 bases between. The CDR3 region is CASSYFRVFDEKLFF. CDR3 nucleotide sequence: TGTGCCAGCAGTTACTTCAGGGTATTCGATGAAAAACTGTTTTTT.

The chain has TRBV9 and TRBJ2-7; no definite D call. CDR3 length equals 14 residues. Germline-derived CDR1 and CDR2 are SGDLS and YYNGEE. V was pared by 0 bases and J by 0 bases, with 7 bases between. The CDR3: CASSVDPSSYEQYF. CDR3 nucleotide sequence: TGTGCCAGCAGCGTAGACCCCAGCTCCTACGAGCAGTACTTC.

This chain links TRBV19 with TRBJ1-5; D perhaps matches TRBD1 (5 bases). Between the trimmed V and J ends, which lost 7 bases and 6 bases, there was a span of 16 bases. CDR3 length equals 14 residues. Germline V lookup: CDR1 LNHDA, CDR2 SQIVND (reference sequence). The CDR3 region is CASTGAPGGQPQHF. The CDR3 DNA reads TGTGCCAGTACTGGGGCCCCGGGTGGTCAGCCCCAGCATTTT. Looking up the rest from reference TRBV19 and TRBJ1-5 gives the full variable domain: DGGITQSPKYLFRKEGQNVTLSCEQNLNHDAMYWYRQDPGQGLRLIYYSQIVNDFQKGDIAEGYSVSREKKESFPLTVTSAQKNPTAFYLCASTGAPGGQPQHFGDGTRLSIL.

J is TRBJ1-2 and V is TRBV19; TRBD1 might be the D (5 bases). V was shortened by 3 bases and J by 7 bases, with 15 bases between the two germline ends. Germline V CDR1 and CDR2: LNHDA, SQIVND (reference sequence). The CDR3 totals 14 residues. The CDR3 region is CASSMGQRMSGYTF. In nucleotides, the CDR3 is TGTGCCAGTAGTATGGGGCAGCGAATGAGTGGCTACACCTTC.

The gene calls are TRBV29-1 and TRBJ2-5; possible D gene TRBD1, 6 bases. CDR1 and CDR2 from the germline V gene are SQVTM and ANQGSEA. The CDR3 has 12 residues. V lost 3 bases and J 5 bases, leaving 10 bases between the germline ends. CDR3 DNA: TGCAGCGTTGACCTTCAGGGGGAGACCCAGTACTTC. Protein: CSVDLQGETQYF.

The genes are TRBV7-2 and TRBJ2-5; a weak D match, TRBD1 (5 bases). The germline V gene encodes CDR1 SGHTA and CDR2 FQGNSA. V dropped 5 bases and J dropped 1 base, with 14 bases sitting between them. The CDR3 runs 15 residues. CDR3 sequence: CASSPRYDSQETQYF. As DNA, the CDR3 is TGTGCCAGCAGCCCCAGATACGACAGCCAAGAGACCCAGTACTTC.

The chain employs TRBV9 and TRBJ2-1, with a possible D match to TRBD2 (5 bases). The germline V and J ends were trimmed by 0 bases and 7 bases, with 14 bases remaining between them. The length of the CDR3 is 15 residues. CDR1 is SGDLS and CDR2 is YYNGEE in the germline V gene. This CDR3 reads CASSVATGSGNEQFF. The DNA of the CDR3 is TGTGCCAGCAGCGTAGCTACGGGGTCTGGAAATGAGCAGTTCTTC.

V is TRBV7-2 and J is TRBJ1-6; 9 nucleotides match TRBD1. This CDR3 comprises 14 residues. With V trimmed by 8 bases and J by 6 bases, 5 bases remained unmatched. Germline V lookup: CDR1 SGHTA, CDR2 FQGNSA. This CDR3 is CASAGQGLNSPLHF. The CDR3 region has the DNA TGTGCCAGCGCCGGACAGGGGCTTAATTCACCCCTCCACTTT.

The chain is built from TRBV7-2 and TRBJ1-1; a weak D match, TRBD1 (5 bases). The germline gives CDR1 SGHTA, CDR2 FQGNSA. The CDR3 totals 13 residues. V was pared by 1 base and J by 7 bases, with 10 bases between. This CDR3 is CASSLVDNLEAFF. In nucleotides, the CDR3 is TGTGCCAGCAGCTTAGTGGACAATCTTGAAGCTTTCTTT.

The rearrangement joins TRBV5-6 to TRBJ2-1; 10 bases match TRBD1. Germline assignment: CDR1 SGHDT and CDR2 YYEEEE. V trimming: 4 bases; J trimming: 12 bases; junction bases outside the gene matches: 10. This CDR3 is built from 14 residues. The DNA for the CDR3 is TGTGCCAGCAGCGGAACATGGGACAGGGGACGGCAGTTCTTC. This gives the protein CASSGTWDRGRQFF.

The rearrangement joins TRBV28 to TRBJ1-2; weak D call: TRBD1 (5 bases). The ends were cut back, 5 bases at V and 4 bases at J, with 17 bases in the middle. This CDR3 is 15 amino acids long. Germline-derived CDR1 and CDR2 are MDHEN and SYDVKM. DNA for the CDR3: TGTGCCAGCAGTGGACCCGGGGGGTCGGTCTATGGCTACACCTTC. This codes for CASSGPGGSVYGYTF.

V and J are TRBV18 and TRBJ1-1; D perhaps matches TRBD1 (5 bases). There are 12 residues in the CDR3. Trimming removed 6 bases at V and 6 bases at J, with 11 bases between. Germline V gene data show CDR1 as KGHSH and CDR2 as LQKENI. CDR3 nucleotides: TGTGCCAGCTCGGTGCGACAGTCTGAAGCTTTCTTT. It yields the protein CASSVRQSEAFF.

The gene calls are TRBV18 and TRBJ1-2, with TRBD1 matching 7 bases. V lost 3 bases to trimming and J lost 7 bases; unmatched junction nucleotides: 11. Germline V lookup: CDR1 KGHSH, CDR2 LQKENI. This CDR3 contains 15 residues. In DNA, the CDR3 is TGTGCCAGCTCACCCCCTGGGGGACAGATCGGTGGCTACACCTTC. Amino acids: CASSPPGGQIGGYTF.

This chain links TRBV24-1 with TRBJ2-2; TRBD2 matches at 9 bases. The CDR3 has 19 residues. The trim removed 7 bases at V and 5 bases at J, leaving 19 bases unmatched. The germline gives CDR1 KGHDR, CDR2 SFDVKD. The CDR3 nucleotides are TGTGCCACCAGCCTTCCTGGCGGGAGGGCATTAGTAAATACCGGGGAGCTGTTTTTT. It translates to CATSLPGGRALVNTGELFF.

The chain uses TRBV15 and TRBJ1-4; 7 nucleotides align to TRBD1. Germline V gives CDR1 LNHNV, CDR2 YYDKDF (reference sequence). The V segment lost 4 bases and the J segment 5 bases; nucleotides outside the gene matches: 13. The CDR3 loop spans 17 amino acids. The CDR3 sequence is CATSKRGLTGSNEKLFF. CDR3 coding DNA: TGTGCCACCAGCAAGAGGGGGTTGACAGGGTCGAATGAAAAACTGTTTTTT.

Only one count was recorded for this clone. The chain joins TRBV15 to TRBJ2-4, with a tentative D call TRBD1 (5 bases). V was trimmed by 0 bases and J by 1 base, leaving 13 bases between them. The CDR3 length is 17 residues. CDR1 is LNHNV, CDR2 YYDKDF, per germline (reference sequence). The CDR3 DNA reads as TGTGCCACCAGCAGAGATTGGCCGGCAGGGGCCAAAAACATTCAGTACTTC. This gives the protein CATSRDWPAGAKNIQYF.

V is TRBV27 and J is TRBJ1-6; TRBD1 might be the D (6 bases). Germline V gene sequence: CDR1 MNHEY, CDR2 SMNVEV (reference sequence). V gave up 6 bases and J gave up 8 bases, with 17 bases separating them. This CDR3 spans 15 amino acids. Here the CDR3 DNA reads TGTGCCAGCAGGGGTGGCAACAGGGAACATTCACCCCTCCACTTT. It codes for CASRGGNREHSPLHF.

The rearrangement links TRBV24-1 to TRBJ2-7; 10 nucleotides agree with TRBD2. With V trimmed by 3 bases and J by 2 bases, 3 bases remained unmatched. The CDR3 extends over 15 amino acids. Looked up from germline, CDR1 is KGHDR and CDR2 is SFDVKD. CDR3 residues: CATSDPSGSPYEQYF. The CDR3 DNA sequence: TGTGCCACCAGTGATCCTAGCGGGAGTCCCTACGAGCAGTACTTC.

The chain carries TRBV7-2 and TRBJ2-3; 13 positions agree with TRBD2. The CDR3 contains 19 residues. After removal of 1 base from V and 6 bases from J, the junction contained 13 bases not matched to a gene. Germline V gene sequence: CDR1 SGHTA, CDR2 FQGNSA. The CDR3 coding sequence is TGTGCCAGCAGCTTAGAACCCTTCTCAACTAGCGGGAGGGCGGATACGCAGTATTTT. Translation gives CASSLEPFSTSGRADTQYF.

This clone was seen only once. The V and J genes are TRBV6-1 and TRBJ1-1; no firm D call. CDR1 MNHNS and CDR2 SASEGT come from the germline V gene. The V gene lost 2 bases and the J gene lost 1 base, with 14 bases spanning the gap. The CDR3 consists of 16 residues. DNA for the CDR3: TGTGCCAGCAGTGAACGGGGTCGGAGCCAGAACACTGAAGCTTTCTTT. This sequence encodes CASSERGRSQNTEAFF.

The CDR3, as DNA: TGTGCCACCAGTGAAGGCGGCAGGGCTCAAGAGACCCAGTACTTC. Protein: CATSEGGRAQETQYF. The V gene is TRBV24-1, the J gene TRBJ2-5; D is perhaps TRBD1 (5 bases). The CDR3 sequence is 15 residues long. The V gene's germline CDR1 is KGHDR and CDR2 SFDVKD. The V and J ends lost 4 bases and 2 bases respectively, with 13 bases between them.

V usage is TRBV25-1 and J usage is TRBJ1-6; no reliable D call. Germline V gene data show CDR1 as MGHDK and CDR2 as SYGVNS. The CDR3 spans 13 residues. The V end lost 10 bases, the J end lost 0 bases, and 7 bases lay between the germline ends. CDR3 in DNA: TGTGCCACTAGGAGCTCCTATAATTCACCCCTCCACTTT. Protein product: CATRSSYNSPLHF. Together with reference TRBV25-1 and TRBJ1-6, the CDR3 gives the full variable domain: EADIYQTPRYLVIGTGKKITLECSQTMGHDKMYWYQQDPGMELHLIHYSYGVNSTEKGDLSSESTVSRIRTEHFPLTLESARPSHTSQYLCATRSSYNSPLHFGNGTRLTVT.

The V and J genes are TRBV5-1 and TRBJ1-1, with 10 positions matching TRBD1. Germline V gene lookup returns CDR1 SGHRS and CDR2 YFSETQ. The CDR3 sequence is 16 residues long. V lost 4 bases and J lost 0; bases outside the gene matches: 6. CDR3: CASSLGTGALNTEAFF. The CDR3 nucleotides read TGCGCCAGCAGCCTCGGGACAGGGGCCTTGAACACTGAAGCTTTCTTT.

This clone came up once. The chain employs TRBV2 and TRBJ2-1, with D tentatively TRBD2 (6 bases). The germline gives CDR1 SNHLY, CDR2 FYNNEI. V was shortened by 4 bases and J by 9 bases, with 16 bases between the two germline ends. The CDR3 spans 14 residues. The CDR3 DNA follows: TGTGCCAGCAGTGGGCGTCGTAGGGAGGTTGAGCAGTTCTTC. Amino acid sequence: CASSGRRREVEQFF.

V gene TRBV18 combines with J gene TRBJ1-3, with a tentative D call TRBD1 (6 bases). CDR1 is KGHSH, CDR2 LQKENI, per germline. Trimming shortened V by 2 bases and J by 5 bases, and 13 bases separated the two germline ends. The CDR3 runs to 15 residues. CDR3 in amino acids: CASSPTQGNRNTIYF. CDR3 DNA sequence: TGTGCCAGCTCACCAACACAGGGAAACAGAAACACCATATATTTT.

V and J are TRBV28 and TRBJ2-1; 9 bases agree with TRBD2. CDR1 and CDR2 (germline): MDHEN, SYDVKM. The CDR3 loop spans 16 amino acids. J was trimmed by 13 bases and V by 5 bases; bases with no gene match: 18. The CDR3 spells CASSVIGTSWGGLQFF. The CDR3 coding sequence is TGTGCCAGCAGTGTTATAGGGACTAGCTGGGGAGGGCTTCAGTTCTTC.

This chain joins TRBV27 and TRBJ2-1, with 12 nucleotides matching TRBD1. The germline CDR1 and CDR2 sequences are MNHEY and SMNVEV (reference sequence). The junction had 5 bases not matched to a gene; V was cut back by 6 bases and J by 11 bases. This CDR3 has 13 amino acids. CDR3: CASSPGQGAQQFF. CDR3 in DNA: TGTGCCAGCAGCCCGGGACAGGGGGCGCAGCAGTTCTTC.

The gene calls are TRBV3-1 (or the pseudogene TRBV3-2) and TRBJ2-7; TRBD1 aligns across 8 bases. The V gene's germline CDR1 is LGHDT and CDR2 YNNKEL (reference sequence). Germline trimming cut 8 bases from V and 5 bases from J; bases unmatched to any gene: 8. The CDR3 covers 13 residues. This CDR3 reads CASAGQGGDEQYF. CDR3 nucleotides: TGTGCCAGCGCCGGACAGGGCGGGGACGAGCAGTACTTC.

This clone was detected only once. The chain recombines TRBV5-1 with TRBJ2-2; 12 bases line up with TRBD2. CDR1 and CDR2 (germline): SGHRS, YFSETQ. The CDR3 sequence is 15 residues long. The V gene end was trimmed by 5 bases and the J gene end by 6 bases; junction bases not matched to a gene: 5. In DNA, the CDR3 is TGCGCCAGCAGGAGGACTAGCGGGGAGGCCGGGGAGCTGTTTTTT. Translating gives CASRRTSGEAGELFF.

V usage is TRBV3-1 (or the pseudogene TRBV3-2) and J usage is TRBJ2-2; 8 bases are shared with TRBD1. The length of the CDR3 is 15 residues. V gave up 11 bases and J gave up 5 bases; unmatched junction bases: 13. Looked up from germline, CDR1 is LGHDT and CDR2 is YNNKEL (reference sequence). CDR3 residues: CAVNRDRTFTGELFF. As DNA, the CDR3 is TGTGCCGTCAACCGGGACAGGACTTTTACCGGGGAGCTGTTTTTT.

This chain connects TRBV5-1 to TRBJ1-1; D gene ambiguous. The V and J ends lost 0 bases and 5 bases respectively, with 8 bases between them. Germline values: CDR1 SGHRS, CDR2 YFSETQ. The CDR3 has 13 residues. The CDR3 DNA sequence: TGCGCCAGCAGCTTGGCTATTAGAACTGAAGCTTTCTTT. As protein: CASSLAIRTEAFF. Variable domain in full (rest from reference TRBV5-1 and TRBJ1-1): KAGVTQTPRYLIKTRGQQVTLSCSPISGHRSVSWYQQTPGQGLQFLFEYFSETQRNKGNFPGRFSGRQFSNSRSEMNVSTLELGDSALYLCASSLAIRTEAFFGQGTRLTVV.

This chain links TRBV11-1 with TRBJ1-5, with a tentative D call TRBD1 (6 bases). Germline CDR1 and CDR2: SGHAT and FQDESV (reference sequence). V lost 5 bases and J lost 1, with 15 bases in between. There are 16 residues in the CDR3. CDR3 sequence (DNA): TGTGCCAGCAGCCGCACACAGGGCCTAAGCAATCAGCCCCAGCATTTT. Translation: CASSRTQGLSNQPQHF. Using reference TRBV11-1 and TRBJ1-5 for the parts outside the CDR3, the full variable domain is EAEVAQSPRYKITEKSQAVAFWCDPISGHATLYWYRQILGQGPELLVQFQDESVVDDSQLPKDRFSAERLKGVDSTLKIQPAELGDSAMYLCASSRTQGLSNQPQHFGDGTRLSIL.